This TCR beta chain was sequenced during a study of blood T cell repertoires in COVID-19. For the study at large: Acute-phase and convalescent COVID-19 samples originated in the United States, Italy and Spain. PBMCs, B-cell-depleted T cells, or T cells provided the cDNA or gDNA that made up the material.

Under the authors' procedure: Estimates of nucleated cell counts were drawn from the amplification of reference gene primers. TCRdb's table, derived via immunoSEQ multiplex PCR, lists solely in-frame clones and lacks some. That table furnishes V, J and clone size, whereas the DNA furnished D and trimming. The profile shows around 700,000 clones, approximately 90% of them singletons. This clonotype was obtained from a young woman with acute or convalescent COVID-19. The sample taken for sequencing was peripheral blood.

CDR3 coding DNA: TGTGCCAGCAGCGCCAGTGTAACGAACACCGGGGAGCTGTTTTTT. This sequence encodes CASSASVTNTGELFF. The chain recombines TRBV9 with TRBJ2-2; no firm D call. The germline CDR1 and CDR2 sequences are SGDLS and YYNGEE. The length of the CDR3 is 15 residues. Trimming removed 3 bases at V and 0 bases at J, with 9 bases between.